This record concerns one T cell receptor beta chain sequence. Its antigen is undetermined. This sample was taken from a study of T cell responses to AZD1222 COVID-19 vaccine. Study-level results: Without day 14 samples, only post-peak T cell repertoires were studied. The study found vaccine-associated CD4 TCRs spanning spike, dominant at 160-218 and 743-854. Recipients of AZD1222 seropositive at baseline numbered only six or seven. It should be noted that donors were predominantly white British and more often female, and clonal diversity was possibly underestimated.

Measured with immunoSEQ multiplex PCR; TCRdb has only the in-frame clones, and not every one. The profile covers approximately 180,000 clones, with approximately 90% appearing a single time and roughly 4% taken by the ten largest. The specimen comprised peripheral blood, sampled 28 days after the second dose of the MenACWY control vaccine. The origin of this receptor is an adult who received the MenACWY meningococcal vaccine as a control.

CDR3 bases: TGTGCCAGCAGTGGGGGTGGAATGAACACCATATATTTT. Its translation is CASSGGGMNTIYF. The J gene is TRBJ1-3, the V gene TRBV28; TRBD1 is a possible D gene (5 bases). The V end lost 5 bases, the J end lost 7 bases, and 12 bases lay between the germline ends. CDR3 size: 13 residues. Germline lookup yields CDR1 MDHEN and CDR2 SYDVKM.